This TCR beta chain was captured in a study of T-cell reconstitution after alpha-beta-depleted transplantation in children (TCRdb year 2016). At the level of the whole study: Using TCR repertoire profiling, the study followed T-cell immune reconstitution in a quantitative way in children after TCRalphabeta/CD19-depleted allogeneic hematopoietic cell transplantation.

Between the V and J ends, shortened by 4 bases and 0 bases respectively, the junction contains 11 bases. The CDR3 sequence holds 15 residues, the cysteine and phenylalanine included. Only the CDR3 part of the read is kept: 45 bases, read in frame from the first base. CDR1 and CDR2, looked up from the germline V gene, are MGHRA and YSYEKL. The library was produced with PCR. TCRdb lists the instrument as Illumina HiSeq 2500. TCR libraries were prepared with molecular barcoding, using unique molecular identifiers to normalize TCRbeta repertoire quantification. TCRdb redid the processing of the public reads, applying fastp at Q25 and MiXCR, and retained in-frame beta chains. Each entry merges the rows of one CDR3 protein and shows their most common DNA and genes. The sample records about 200,000 distinct CDR3 sequences, more than 14% of which are singletons. Together, the top ten hold approximately 13% of the sample.

Ten or more counts support this clonotype. No cognate antigen has been identified for it. Base-call qualities are not available, and no considerably larger clone is one nucleotide away. The sequenced sample was PBMCs from the stem cell graft donor, obtained from the stem cell graft. Recombination connected TRBV4-1 to TRBJ2-3; the D gene is perhaps TRBD2, on 5 matching bases. The receptor's source is a human donor who donated a stem cell graft to a child with acute lymphoblastic leukemia. The CDR3 has the sequence CASSRWGASTDTQYF. The nucleotides read TGCGCCAGCAGCCGATGGGGAGCTAGCACAGATACGCAGTATTTT.